These 23 T cell receptor beta chains share one sample of origin, sequenced in a study of multiple sclerosis patients with progressive multifocal leukoencephalopathy (dated by TCRdb to between 2019 and 2020). Libraries were built with the immunoSEQ multiplex PCR assay. In TCRdb, the immuneACCESS table is reduced to in-frame sequences with V and J assigned. These tables do not hold every clone; where another copy was compared, an unresolved V gene accounts for under half, and the others remain unexplained. Across this sample there are roughly 32,000 clones, with about 90% seen only once. The ten largest account for about 3.3% of the sample. According to the study, the label for this sample's time point signals: time of PML onset. The treatment or condition label here, explained by the study, means: on natalizumab therapy at sampling. The source was PBMCs, collected from a patient treated with natalizumab. The receptors here all came from a human donor with progressive multifocal leukoencephalopathy.

The chain combines TRBV14 with TRBJ1-4; D is unresolved. The CDR3 sequence is 14 residues long. V gave up 0 bases and J gave up 8 bases, with 10 bases separating them. Germline CDR1 reads SGHDN; CDR2 reads FVKESK. The CDR3 DNA reads TGTGCCAGCAGCCAAGATCTGGGCCGGGAAAAACTGTTTTTT. Translation gives CASSQDLGREKLFF.

The chain combines TRBV4-1 with TRBJ2-7; TRBD2 agrees at 7 bases. This CDR3 comprises 19 residues. V lost 4 bases to trimming and J lost 3 bases; unmatched junction nucleotides: 21. From germline, CDR1 is MGHRA and CDR2 YSYEKL. The CDR3 reads CASSRNLFGLKRGNYEQYF. The DNA of the CDR3 is TGCGCCAGCAGCCGCAATCTCTTTGGGCTCAAGCGGGGCAACTACGAGCAGTACTTC.

The gene calls are TRBV6-5 and TRBJ1-4; the D is unclear. Germline V gives CDR1 MNHEY, CDR2 SVGAGI. The CDR3 covers 16 residues. Trimming shortened V by 2 bases and J by 0 bases, and 10 bases separated the two germline ends. CDR3 nucleotide sequence: TGTGCCAGCAGTTACAGCTTCTTTGCAACTAATGAAAAACTGTTTTTT. As protein: CASSYSFFATNEKLFF.

This clone was counted only a few times. The V call is TRBV9, the J call TRBJ1-2; 10 nucleotides align to TRBD1. The germline CDR1 and CDR2 sequences are SGDLS and YYNGEE. The junction had 4 bases not matched to a gene; V was cut back by 3 bases and J by 8 bases. The CDR3 has 13 residues. This chain's CDR3 is CASSEGTGDGYTF. The DNA for the CDR3 is TGTGCCAGCAGCGAGGGGACAGGGGACGGCTACACCTTC.

The CDR3 sequence: CASSSLPYEQYF. CDR3 DNA sequence: TGTGCCAGCAGTTCGCTCCCCTACGAGCAGTACTTC. V and J are TRBV28 and TRBJ2-5; D call uncertain. The DNA end is a closer match to TRBJ2-7, so the J assignment may be wrong. CDR3 length: 12 amino acids. The germline CDR1 and CDR2 sequences are MDHEN and SYDVKM.

The chain combines TRBV15 with TRBJ2-2, with 7 bases lining up with TRBD2. With 1 base clipped from V and 4 bases from J, the junction kept 6 bases outside the gene matches. The germline V gene has CDR1 LNHNV and CDR2 YYDKDF (reference sequence). The CDR3 is 16 residues long. The CDR3 reads CATSRVASGGTGELFF. Here the CDR3 DNA reads TGTGCCACCAGCAGAGTGGCTAGCGGAGGCACCGGGGAGCTGTTTTTT.

This clone was found once. The rearrangement links TRBV7-9 to TRBJ1-1, with a possible D match to TRBD1 (6 bases). The CDR3 is 15 amino acids. Germline lookup yields CDR1 SEHNR and CDR2 FQNEAQ (reference sequence). Between the trimmed V and J ends, which lost 6 bases and 0 bases, there was a span of 14 bases. The CDR3 reads CASRDDTGLNTEAFF. The CDR3 DNA reads as TGTGCCAGCAGGGACGACACAGGGTTGAACACTGAAGCTTTCTTT.

The chain is built from TRBV11-2 and TRBJ1-5; D may be TRBD1 (6 bases). Per the germline V gene, CDR1 is SGHAT and CDR2 is FQNNGV. This CDR3 comprises 14 residues. Trimming removed 1 base from V and 7 bases from J, with 11 bases in between. The CDR3 reads CASSLGGTPQPQHF. The DNA for the CDR3 is TGTGCCAGCAGCTTAGGAGGGACACCCCAGCCCCAGCATTTT. Combining the CDR3 with reference TRBV11-2 and TRBJ1-5 gives the whole variable domain EAGVAQSPRYKIIEKRQSVAFWCNPISGHATLYWYQQILGQGPKLLIQFQNNGVVDDSQLPKDRFSAERLKGVDSTLKIQPAKLEDSAVYLCASSLGGTPQPQHFGDGTRLSIL.

The rearrangement links TRBV29-1 to TRBJ2-7; D call uncertain. V was cut by 5 bases and J by 7 bases, with 15 bases left in between. CDR3 length: 12 amino acids. Germline V gene sequence: CDR1 SQVTM, CDR2 ANQGSEA. CDR3 residues: CSVLGDLWEQYF. The CDR3 DNA sequence: TGCAGCGTTCTAGGAGACCTTTGGGAGCAGTACTTC.

This chain connects TRBV7-6 to TRBJ2-7; D is ambiguous. The CDR3 has 12 amino acids. V lost 5 bases to trimming and J lost 0 bases, with 5 bases between them. The germline gives CDR1 SGHVS, CDR2 FNYEAQ. CDR3 in amino acids: CASSLSSYEQYF. The CDR3 DNA is TGTGCCAGCAGCCTTAGCTCCTACGAGCAGTACTTC.

The genes are TRBV19 and TRBJ1-5; D may be TRBD1 (6 bases). The germline V gene has CDR1 LNHDA and CDR2 SQIVND (reference sequence). The V and J ends lost 7 bases and 11 bases respectively, with 18 bases between them. CDR3 length: 13 residues. CDR3 residues: CASIGGAPGAQHF. The CDR3 DNA reads TGTGCCAGTATCGGGGGGGCCCCCGGAGCCCAGCATTTT.

The chain couples TRBV4-3 to TRBJ2-4; D is perhaps TRBD2 (5 bases). The V gene lost 5 bases and the J gene lost 9 bases, with 14 bases spanning the gap. The CDR3 is 13 residues long. The germline V gene encodes CDR1 LGHNA and CDR2 YSLEER. CDR3 amino acids: CASSSSGKGIQYF. The CDR3 DNA reads TGCGCCAGCAGCTCGTCCGGGAAAGGCATTCAGTACTTC.

The rearrangement joins TRBV27 to TRBJ1-2; weak D call: TRBD1 (5 bases). The CDR3 has 15 residues. Germline CDR1 is MNHEY and CDR2 is SMNVEV (reference sequence). The V end lost 2 bases, the J end lost 1 base, and 11 bases lay between the germline ends. The CDR3 DNA is TGTGCCAGCAGTTTAAGCCCCGGGGGTAACTATGGCTACACCTTC. It is translated as CASSLSPGGNYGYTF.

DNA for the CDR3: TGTGCCAGCGGAGGCTATGCAGGACAGGGGGGAGCTGGGGCCAACGTCCTGACTTTC. It specifies CASGGYAGQGGAGANVLTF. The chain joins TRBV28 to TRBJ2-6, with 10 bases identical to TRBD1. The ends lost 8 bases at V and 2 bases at J; junction bases unmatched: 15. Germline-derived CDR1 and CDR2 are MDHEN and SYDVKM. This CDR3 comprises 19 residues.

V is TRBV27 and J is TRBJ2-7; D not certain. Between the trimmed V and J ends, which lost 5 bases and 7 bases, there was a span of 9 bases. The germline gives CDR1 MNHEY, CDR2 SMNVEV (reference sequence). The CDR3 loop spans 11 amino acids. The CDR3, as DNA: TGTGCCAGCAGTCCCACTGAGGAGCAGTACTTC. Translation gives CASSPTEEQYF.

This chain links TRBV7-9 with TRBJ1-2; D gene unclear. Germline CDR1 reads SEHNR; CDR2 reads FQNEAQ (reference sequence). The CDR3 consists of 14 residues. V lost 3 bases to trimming and J lost 5 bases, with 13 bases between them. In DNA form, the CDR3 reads TGTGCCAGCAGCTTGGAGACGGAATTTTATGGCTACACCTTC. This codes for CASSLETEFYGYTF.

The chain employs TRBV27 and TRBJ2-1; tentative D call: TRBD1 (5 bases). Germline CDR1 MNHEY, CDR2 SMNVEV (reference sequence). CDR3 length: 15 residues. Trimming took 2 bases from V and 7 from J, leaving 15 bases between them. Here the CDR3 DNA reads TGTGCCAGCAGTTTAGGGCCCTCAAGGGGTAATGAGCAGTTCTTC. Amino acid sequence: CASSLGPSRGNEQFF.

V usage is TRBV6-5 and J usage is TRBJ1-4; D gene ambiguous. The CDR3 runs to 12 residues. Trimming pared 7 bases from V and 5 bases from J, leaving 8 bases between. Germline CDR1 MNHEY, CDR2 SVGAGI. CDR3 DNA: TGTGCCAGCACGGGCAGGAATGAAAAACTGTTTTTT. It encodes CASTGRNEKLFF.

The sample holds one count of this clone. The chain combines TRBV6-5 with TRBJ2-7, with D uncertain. The germline gives CDR1 MNHEY, CDR2 SVGAGI. The CDR3 has 12 residues. V lost 2 bases, J lost 7 bases, and 9 bases lay in between. This CDR3 is CASSYANREQYF. Here the CDR3 DNA reads TGTGCCAGCAGTTACGCGAACCGGGAGCAGTACTTC.

J is TRBJ2-1 and V is TRBV28, with a possible D match to TRBD2 (5 bases). The V end lost 6 bases, the J end lost 4 bases, and 16 bases lay between the germline ends. The CDR3 is 15 amino acids. In germline, CDR1 is MDHEN, CDR2 SYDVKM. This CDR3 is CASSSGLDRYNEQFF. The DNA for the CDR3 is TGTGCCAGCAGCTCTGGACTGGACCGATACAATGAGCAGTTCTTC.

V is TRBV28 and J is TRBJ2-7; D uncertain. With 3 bases removed from V and 7 bases from J, the gap between germline ends came to 19 bases. CDR1 is MDHEN, CDR2 SYDVKM, per germline. The CDR3 sequence is 15 residues long. CDR3 DNA sequence: TGTGCCAGCAGTTTGGAGACTGGGCTTTTTGAGGAGCAGTACTTC. Its protein is CASSLETGLFEEQYF.

The chain has TRBV9 and TRBJ2-3; tentative D call: TRBD2 (6 bases). V lost 0 bases to trimming and J lost 0 bases, with 8 bases between them. The CDR3 consists of 15 residues. Germline V gene lookup returns CDR1 SGDLS and CDR2 YYNGEE. CDR3 region: CASSVGTTSTDTQYF. Here the CDR3 DNA reads TGTGCCAGCAGCGTAGGGACTACTAGCACAGATACGCAGTATTTT.

The V and J genes are TRBV6-1 and TRBJ1-2; D call uncertain. Looked up from germline, CDR1 is MNHNS and CDR2 is SASEGT. The CDR3 length is 12 residues. With 5 bases removed from V and 8 bases from J, the gap between germline ends came to 12 bases. CDR3 DNA sequence: TGTGCCAGCAGTTTCCCCGGAGAGGGCTACACCTTC. Amino acids: CASSFPGEGYTF.